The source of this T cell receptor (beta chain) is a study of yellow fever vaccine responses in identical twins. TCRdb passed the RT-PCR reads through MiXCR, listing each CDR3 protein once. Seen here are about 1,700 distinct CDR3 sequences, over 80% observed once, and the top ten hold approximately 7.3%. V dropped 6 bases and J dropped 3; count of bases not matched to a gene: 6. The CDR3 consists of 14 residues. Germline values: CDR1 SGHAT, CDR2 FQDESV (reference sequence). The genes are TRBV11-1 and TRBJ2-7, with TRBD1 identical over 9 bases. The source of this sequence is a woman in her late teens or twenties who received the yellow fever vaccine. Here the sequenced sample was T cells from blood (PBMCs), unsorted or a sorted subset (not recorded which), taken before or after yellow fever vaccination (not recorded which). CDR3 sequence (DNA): TGTGCCAGCAGTCCGGGACAGGGCTTCTACGAGCAGTACTTC. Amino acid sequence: CASSPGQGFYEQYF.